Listed here are 7 T cell receptor beta chains from one sample, sequenced in a study of beta chain features in type 1 diabetes. Expressed TCRB transcripts were sequenced because the entire RNA isolate underwent reverse transcription. Only in-frame clones appear in the TCRdb table, and some are missing; sequencing was by immunoSEQ multiplex PCR. The profile shows approximately 150,000 clones, about 10% of them singletons. The sequenced sample consisted of naive CD4+ T cells from blood. The receptors originated from a man aged 18 to 30 in good health.

CDR3 sequence: CASSAALRSGQETQYF. CDR3 sequence (DNA): TGTGCCAGCAGCGCGGCATTGAGGTCAGGGCAAGAGACCCAGTACTTC. V is TRBV5-4 and J is TRBJ2-5; D may be TRBD1 (5 bases). This CDR3 region has 16 residues. Germline values: CDR1 SGHNT, CDR2 YYREEE (reference sequence). Trimming cost V 4 bases and J 2 bases, with 18 bases left between them.

This clone was seen only a few times. The V gene is TRBV9, the J gene TRBJ2-1, with 9 nucleotides matching TRBD2. Trimming cost V 1 base and J 9 bases; bases outside gene matches: 8. In germline, CDR1 is SGDLS, CDR2 YYNGEE. The CDR3 has 15 residues. CDR3 nucleotides: TGTGCCAGCAGCGTATCGACTAGCGGTTTGAGTGAGCAGTTCTTC. It codes for CASSVSTSGLSEQFF.

This clone was picked up a small number of times. The J gene is TRBJ1-4, the V gene TRBV4-2; 7 positions match TRBD1. This CDR3 has 18 amino acids. Germline loops: CDR1 LGHNA, CDR2 YNFKEQ. Unmatched junction bases numbered 12, after V lost 0 bases and J lost 5 bases. CDR3 nucleotide sequence: TGTGCCAGCAGCCAAGATAGACAGGGAGGTTGGGGAAATGAAAAACTGTTTTTT. Translation gives CASSQDRQGGWGNEKLFF.

This clone appeared a few times. The chain combines TRBV19 with TRBJ1-2, with D unresolved. V lost 4 bases and J lost 1, with 16 bases in between. The V gene's germline CDR1 is LNHDA and CDR2 SQIVND (reference sequence). The CDR3 is made up of 16 amino acids. The CDR3 spells CASSTTDTTRNYGYTF. For the CDR3, the DNA is TGTGCCAGTAGTACCACAGACACCACCCGTAACTATGGCTACACCTTC.

The chain carries TRBV29-1 and TRBJ1-5; TRBD1 matches 10 bases. The J segment lost 7 bases and the V segment lost 4 bases, leaving 4 bases of the junction unmatched. The CDR3 consists of 13 residues. From germline, CDR1 is SQVTM and CDR2 ANQGSEA. In nucleotides, the CDR3 is TGCAGCGTTGTGGGACAGGGGAACCAGCCCCAGCATTTT. Its translation: CSVVGQGNQPQHF.

This sequence joins TRBV5-1 and TRBJ2-7; 7 bases map to TRBD2. Trimming cost V 1 base and J 0 bases; bases outside gene matches: 4. This CDR3 has 15 residues. In germline, CDR1 is SGHRS, CDR2 YFSETQ. The CDR3 loop is CASSLSGGTSYEQYF. The CDR3 coding sequence is TGCGCCAGCAGCTTGTCGGGGGGAACCTCCTACGAGCAGTACTTC.

This clone was detected a few times. Here the CDR3 DNA reads TGTGCCAGCAGTAATGCGGGGGGTTCCCAAGAGACCCAGTACTTC. It is translated as CASSNAGGSQETQYF. The rearrangement uses TRBV6-6 and TRBJ2-5; 8 bases match TRBD2. The junction had 6 bases not matched to a gene; V was cut back by 5 bases and J by 1 base. Germline lookup yields CDR1 MNHNY and CDR2 SVGAGI (reference sequence). The CDR3 consists of 15 residues.